This TCR beta chain derives from a study of blood T cell repertoires in COVID-19. Study overall: T cells, B-cell-depleted T cells, or PBMCs provided the cDNA or gDNA that served as material.

Germline loops: CDR1 LNHDA, CDR2 SQIVND (reference sequence). The V and J ends lost 5 bases and 1 base, in that order; junction bases with no gene match: 18. The CDR3 is 19 residues long. In the authors' methods: Amplified reference gene primers provided the basis for estimating nucleated cell counts. Here immunoSEQ multiplex PCR was the method, and the copy in TCRdb shows in-frame clones only, minus some. V, J and clone size derive from that table, while D and trimming were established from the DNA sequence. The sample shows about 54,000 clones, 90% to 95% of them seen only once. Material for sequencing was peripheral blood. This sequence was found in a woman aged 55-75 years with active or convalescent COVID-19. The rearrangement uses TRBV19 and TRBJ2-5; 8 nucleotides line up with TRBD1. The CDR3 loop reads CASSSRPFPGQAFQETQYF. The CDR3 DNA reads TGTGCCAGTAGTTCCCGACCATTTCCGGGACAGGCTTTCCAAGAGACCCAGTACTTC.